The sequence of this TCR beta chain was determined in a study of control samples from healthy donors and cancer patients. Profiled with immunoSEQ multiplex PCR; TCRdb holds only in-frame clones, not every one. Of about 40,000 clones detected, around 90% appear once; the ten largest clones hold roughly 3.5%. Material for sequencing was blood. The receptor was derived from a woman between 45 and 60 years old in good health.

CDR3 loop: CASSSLARAHYEQYF. CDR3 DNA sequence: TGTGCCAGCAGTAGCCTGGCCCGGGCACACTACGAGCAGTACTTC. The chain combines TRBV6-1 with TRBJ2-7; D is uncertain. In germline, CDR1 is MNHNS, CDR2 SASEGT. Trimming shortened V by 5 bases and J by 3 bases, and 17 bases separated the two germline ends. The length of the CDR3 is 15 residues.